Listed here are 19 T cell receptor beta chains from one sample, sequenced in a study of blood T cell repertoires in COVID-19. Sequenced by immunoSEQ multiplex PCR; TCRdb stores in-frame clones only, minus some. Counted here are under 250,000 clones, 70% to 90% occurring once; the ten biggest clones make up 15% to 20%. The specimen was peripheral blood. Every receptor here comes from a man aged 50-59 years with COVID-19, enrolled during active disease.

This chain uses TRBV5-4 with TRBJ2-1, with D possibly matching TRBD1 (6 bases). Trimming removed 4 bases at V and 0 bases at J, with 11 bases between. CDR3 length equals 15 residues. Germline CDR1 and CDR2: SGHNT and YYREEE (reference sequence). CDR3 nucleotides: TGTGCCAGCAGCACGACAGGAGACTCCTACAATGAGCAGTTCTTC. As protein: CASSTTGDSYNEQFF.

This clone came up once. The rearrangement joins TRBV11-2 to TRBJ2-3; 8 bases align to TRBD2. The CDR3 is 16 residues long. Unmatched junction bases numbered 3, after V lost 1 base and J lost 0 bases. Per the germline V gene, CDR1 is SGHAT and CDR2 is FQNNGV. In nucleotides, the CDR3 is TGTGCCAGCAGCTTAGGACTAGCGCAGAGCACAGATACGCAGTATTTT. It encodes CASSLGLAQSTDTQYF.

The J gene is TRBJ2-5, the V gene TRBV6-2 or TRBV6-3; a possible D gene is TRBD2 (6 bases). Germline values: CDR1 MNHEY, CDR2 SVGEGT. This CDR3 comprises 15 residues. V was clipped by 4 bases and J by 2 bases, with 14 bases between them. CDR3 loop: CASSWTAGRQETQYF. CDR3 coding DNA: TGTGCCAGCAGTTGGACCGCGGGGCGGCAAGAGACCCAGTACTTC.

The J gene is TRBJ2-7, the V gene TRBV19; a possible D gene is TRBD2 (6 bases). Germline V gene lookup returns CDR1 LNHDA and CDR2 SQIVND (reference sequence). V was shortened by 7 bases and J by 3 bases, with 19 bases between the two germline ends. The CDR3 totals 15 residues. CDR3 region: CASKMEQGGVYEQYF. The DNA for the CDR3 is TGTGCCAGTAAGATGGAGCAGGGAGGAGTCTACGAGCAGTACTTC.

This chain uses TRBV27 with TRBJ2-5; weak D call: TRBD1 (5 bases). The CDR3 is 15 residues long. V was pared by 5 bases and J by 5 bases, with 18 bases between. The germline gives CDR1 MNHEY, CDR2 SMNVEV (reference sequence). The CDR3 is CASSPLGLGAETQYF. For the CDR3, the DNA is TGTGCCAGCAGTCCCCTGGGGCTTGGGGCGGAGACCCAGTACTTC.

The chain couples TRBV4-1 to TRBJ2-6, with TRBD1 identical over 7 bases. The CDR3 spans 15 residues. Germline values: CDR1 MGHRA, CDR2 YSYEKL. V dropped 4 bases and J dropped 3; count of bases not matched to a gene: 3. The CDR3 reads CASSPDRVGANVLTF. For the CDR3, the DNA is TGCGCCAGCAGCCCCGACAGGGTTGGGGCCAACGTCCTGACTTTC.

The chain employs TRBV6-1 and TRBJ2-2, with unresolved D. The CDR3 contains 14 residues. The ends were cut back, 0 bases at V and 6 bases at J, with 8 bases in the middle. Germline CDR1 reads MNHNS; CDR2 reads SASEGT. CDR3 in amino acids: CASSEAPSAGELFF. The CDR3 nucleotides read TGTGCCAGCAGTGAAGCCCCGAGCGCCGGGGAGCTGTTTTTT.

CDR3 nucleotide sequence: TGCGCCAGCAGCCAAGAGGGGCTAGCGGGAGGTCGGTACAATGAGCAGTTCTTC. Translated, it gives CASSQEGLAGGRYNEQFF. The gene calls are TRBV4-1 and TRBJ2-1; 11 bases match TRBD2. Germline-derived CDR1 and CDR2 are MGHRA and YSYEKL. CDR3 length: 18 residues. After removal of 0 bases from V and 4 bases from J, the junction contained 8 bases not matched to a gene.

This clone was found a few times. The chain couples TRBV7-9 to TRBJ1-4; 10 nucleotides line up with TRBD1. This CDR3 has 15 residues. The germline CDR1 and CDR2 sequences are SEHNR and FQNEAQ (reference sequence). V trimming: 3 bases; J trimming: 6 bases; junction bases outside the gene matches: 4. CDR3 coding DNA: TGTGCCAGCAGCTTTCTGGGACAGGGGCATGAAAAACTGTTTTTT. Translation gives CASSFLGQGHEKLFF.

The J gene is TRBJ2-7, the V gene TRBV7-3; 9 bases are a match to TRBD1. The CDR3 contains 15 residues. CDR1 SGHTA and CDR2 FQGTGA come from the germline V gene. V trimming: 5 bases; J trimming: 6 bases; junction bases outside the gene matches: 11. CDR3 in DNA: TGTGCCAGCAGCCCAGCCGGGACAGGGCTTGGCGAGCAGTACTTC. It specifies CASSPAGTGLGEQYF.

The genes are TRBV6-2 or TRBV6-3 and TRBJ1-5; D is possibly TRBD1 (5 bases). Per germline, CDR1 MNHEY and CDR2 SVGEGT. Trimming cost V 5 bases and J 2 bases, with 13 bases left between them. The CDR3 is 15 residues long. CDR3 bases: TGTGCCAGCAGTCTAGACCCGGGGGGCAATCAGCCCCAGCATTTT. Protein: CASSLDPGGNQPQHF.

The V gene is TRBV20-1, the J gene TRBJ2-3; D is undetermined. CDR3 length: 11 residues. The germline V gene has CDR1 DFQATT and CDR2 SNEGSKA (reference sequence). V lost 6 bases and J lost 1, with 5 bases in between. The CDR3: CSASGTDTQYF. The CDR3 bases are TGCAGTGCGTCGGGCACAGATACGCAGTATTTT.

V and J are TRBV7-9 and TRBJ1-5; 9 bases line up with TRBD1. V lost 5 bases, J lost 6 bases, and 14 bases stayed unmatched. The CDR3 contains 17 residues. Germline CDR1 is SEHNR and CDR2 is FQNEAQ (reference sequence). Here the CDR3 reads CASSTITPGQGAQPQHF. CDR3 bases: TGTGCCAGCAGCACCATAACTCCGGGACAGGGCGCTCAGCCCCAGCATTTT. Complete variable domain (other parts from reference TRBV7-9 and TRBJ1-5): DTGVSQNPRHKITKRGQNVTFRCDPISEHNRLYWYRQTLGQGPEFLTYFQNEAQLEKSRLLSDRFSAERPKGSFSTLEIQRTEQGDSAMYLCASSTITPGQGAQPQHFGDGTRLSIL.

The chain joins TRBV30 to TRBJ1-1; D gene ambiguous. CDR1 and CDR2 from the germline V gene are GTSNPN and SVGIG (reference sequence). This CDR3 spans 13 amino acids. Trimming took off 0 bases at V and 5 bases at J, with 10 bases between the two ends. The CDR3 sequence is CAWSVPGRTEAFF. The CDR3 DNA reads as TGTGCCTGGAGTGTACCGGGGAGGACTGAAGCTTTCTTT.

The V call is TRBV24-1, the J call TRBJ2-1; D not resolved. The V end was cut by 4 bases, the J end by 10 bases, with 10 bases between. The CDR3 has 12 amino acids. CDR1 and CDR2 from the germline V gene are KGHDR and SFDVKD. The CDR3 protein is CATSDTAHEQFF. CDR3 nucleotide sequence: TGTGCCACCAGTGACACAGCACACGAGCAGTTCTTC.

V and J are TRBV19 and TRBJ1-2, with a tentative D call TRBD1 (5 bases). Germline V lookup: CDR1 LNHDA, CDR2 SQIVND (reference sequence). The ends were cut back, 5 bases at V and 7 bases at J, with 20 bases in the middle. The CDR3 contains 15 residues. CDR3 protein: CASSPSLGPWGGYTF. The CDR3 coding sequence is TGTGCCAGTAGTCCCTCTTTGGGGCCCTGGGGTGGCTACACCTTC.

The genes are TRBV7-2 and TRBJ1-4, with 8 bases lining up with TRBD1. V lost 6 bases, J lost 4 bases, and 1 base stayed unmatched. The CDR3 is 13 amino acids. Germline V lookup: CDR1 SGHTA, CDR2 FQGNSA. The CDR3 coding sequence is TGTGCCAGCAGACAGGGGGGTAATGAAAAACTGTTTTTT. Translating it yields CASRQGGNEKLFF.

This clone was observed once. This chain uses TRBV30 with TRBJ1-4, with TRBD1 as a possible D gene (6 bases). There are 13 residues in the CDR3. Trimming removed 5 bases from V and 8 bases from J, with 15 bases in between. Germline CDR1 is GTSNPN and CDR2 is SVGIG (reference sequence). This chain's CDR3 is CAWGGAQPEKLFF. CDR3 nucleotides: TGTGCCTGGGGGGGCGCGCAGCCCGAAAAACTGTTTTTT.

This clone was seen a few times. This chain links TRBV12-3 or TRBV12-4 with TRBJ1-2; tentative D call: TRBD1 (5 bases). The V end was cut by 6 bases, the J end by 7 bases, with 12 bases between. The CDR3 length is 12 residues. The CDR3 DNA reads TGTGCCAGCAGCGGGGGACCTGGTGGCTACACCTTC. Protein product: CASSGGPGGYTF.